The 15 T cell receptor beta chains listed next were all sequenced from one sample in a study of blood T cell repertoires in COVID-19. Here immunoSEQ multiplex PCR was the method, and the copy in TCRdb shows in-frame clones only, minus some. The profile shows roughly 120,000 clones, 65% to 80% of them singletons. Material: peripheral blood. The source is a human donor with acute or convalescent COVID-19. The donor label of this sample is uncertain.

The J gene is TRBJ2-1, the V gene TRBV5-4; no clear D gene. Germline assignment: CDR1 SGHNT and CDR2 YYREEE (reference sequence). The CDR3 loop spans 14 amino acids. The germline V and J ends were trimmed by 1 base and 10 bases, with 15 bases remaining between them. CDR3 nucleotide sequence: TGTGCCAGCAGCTTGCGGGTAGACGGTGTAGAGCAGTTCTTC. Encoded protein: CASSLRVDGVEQFF. Full variable domain (missing parts from reference TRBV5-4 and TRBJ2-1): ETGVTQSPTHLIKTRGQQVTLRCSSQSGHNTVSWYQQALGQGPQFIFQYYREEENGRGNFPPRFSGLQFPNYSSELNVNALELDDSALYLCASSLRVDGVEQFFGPGTRLTVL.

This clone occurred a few times. The chain has TRBV5-1 and TRBJ1-4; a possible D gene is TRBD1 (6 bases). The germline V gene has CDR1 SGHRS and CDR2 YFSETQ. The CDR3 sequence is 15 residues long. V lost 5 bases and J 5 bases, leaving 16 bases between the germline ends. The CDR3 nucleotides read TGCGCCAGCAGGCCCTCGGGACACCTAAATGAAAAACTGTTTTTT. Translated: CASRPSGHLNEKLFF.

There are a few counts of this clone. The J gene is TRBJ2-1, the V gene TRBV7-8, with D perhaps TRBD2 (6 bases). This CDR3 contains 15 residues. Germline CDR1 SGHVS, CDR2 FQNEAQ. Trimming took 2 bases from V and 2 from J, leaving 10 bases between them. CDR3 protein: CASSLFRGTYNEQFF. CDR3 DNA: TGTGCCAGCAGCTTATTCCGGGGGACCTACAATGAGCAGTTCTTC.

This clone was seen a few times. V is TRBV19 and J is TRBJ2-5; 10 bases are shared with TRBD2. With 3 bases clipped from V and 7 bases from J, the junction kept 5 bases outside the gene matches. The germline V gene encodes CDR1 LNHDA and CDR2 SQIVND (reference sequence). The CDR3 is made up of 14 amino acids. The CDR3 nucleotides read TGTGCCAGTAGTATGACTAGCGGGCGTAGGACCCAGTACTTC. This sequence encodes CASSMTSGRRTQYF.

The gene calls are TRBV12-5 and TRBJ1-3, with D possibly TRBD1 on 5 matching bases. Trimming removed 0 bases from V and 1 base from J, with 16 bases in between. The length of the CDR3 is 18 residues. In germline, CDR1 is LGHNT, CDR2 FRNRAP. Here the CDR3 DNA reads TGTGCTAGTGGTTTGGTGATTCCATGGCAGGGTTCTGGAAACACCATATATTTT. Its protein product is CASGLVIPWQGSGNTIYF.

The chain links TRBV6-1 to TRBJ2-7; D call uncertain. Per germline, CDR1 MNHNS and CDR2 SASEGT. Trimming took 5 bases from V and 4 from J, leaving 15 bases between them. The CDR3 loop spans 14 amino acids. The CDR3 region is CASSPSDISYEQYV. The CDR3 nucleotides are TGTGCCAGCAGTCCCTCCGACATAAGTTACGAGCAGTACGTC.

The chain couples TRBV5-1 to TRBJ2-5; TRBD2 aligns across 15 bases. The CDR3 is 17 amino acids. With V trimmed by 2 bases and J by 5 bases, 7 bases remained unmatched. The germline V gene encodes CDR1 SGHRS and CDR2 YFSETQ. The CDR3: CASSLDGTSGRRETQYF. The CDR3 bases are TGCGCCAGCAGCTTAGATGGGACTAGCGGGAGGAGGGAGACCCAGTACTTC.

The chain is built from TRBV30 and TRBJ1-6; D uncertain. Between the trimmed V and J ends, which lost 8 bases and 7 bases, there was a span of 6 bases. Germline V gives CDR1 GTSNPN, CDR2 SVGIG (reference sequence). The CDR3 runs 10 residues. This CDR3 reads CAAYNSPLHF. In DNA form, the CDR3 reads TGTGCCGCGTACAATTCACCCCTCCACTTT. The variable domain in full, with the rest retrieved from reference TRBV30 and TRBJ1-6, is SQTIHQWPATLVQPVGSPLSLECTVEGTSNPNLYWYRQAAGRGLQLLFYSVGIGQISSEVPQNLSASRPQDRQFILSSKKLLLSDSGFYLCAAYNSPLHFGNGTRLTVT.

The sample holds many counts of this clone. CDR3 amino acids: CASTERGGAGELFF. The CDR3 DNA reads as TGTGCCAGCACCGAAAGGGGTGGGGCCGGGGAGCTGTTTTTT. J is TRBJ2-2 and V is TRBV6-5; the D gene is possibly TRBD1 (5 bases). Trimming shortened V by 7 bases and J by 6 bases, and 15 bases separated the two germline ends. Germline CDR1 reads MNHEY; CDR2 reads SVGAGI. The CDR3 is 14 residues long.

V and J are TRBV4-1 and TRBJ1-5; no reliable D call. V lost 4 bases to trimming and J lost 0 bases, with 7 bases between them. This CDR3 has 14 residues. Germline V gene data show CDR1 as MGHRA and CDR2 as YSYEKL. The CDR3 region has the DNA TGCGCCAGCAGCCCTACTTCTAGCAATCAGCCCCAGCATTTT. Its translation is CASSPTSSNQPQHF.

This clone has more than one count but fewer than ten. The chain uses TRBV29-1 and TRBJ2-1; a possible D gene is TRBD2 (6 bases). Deletions cut 6 bases from V and 3 bases from J, with 6 bases between. CDR1 SQVTM and CDR2 ANQGSEA come from the germline V gene. CDR3 length: 11 amino acids. The chain's CDR3 is CSVDYYNEQFF. The CDR3 nucleotides read TGCAGCGTGGACTACTACAATGAGCAGTTCTTC.

V usage is TRBV6-1 and J usage is TRBJ1-2, with TRBD1 as a possible D gene (5 bases). Germline CDR1 reads MNHNS; CDR2 reads SASEGT. Trimming shortened V by 0 bases and J by 4 bases, and 15 bases separated the two germline ends. There are 16 residues in the CDR3. The CDR3 loop reads CASSEAGGRVSYGYTF. The CDR3 bases are TGTGCCAGCAGTGAAGCGGGGGGAAGAGTTAGCTATGGCTACACCTTC.

The chain links TRBV18 to TRBJ2-1; D unclear. This CDR3 has 11 residues. Between the trimmed V and J ends, which lost 6 bases and 10 bases, there was a span of 10 bases. Per germline, CDR1 KGHSH and CDR2 LQKENI. The CDR3: CASSTENEQFF. CDR3 sequence (DNA): TGTGCCAGCTCCACAGAAAACGAGCAGTTCTTC.

The rearrangement uses TRBV6-1 and TRBJ2-7, with D perhaps TRBD1 (6 bases). Germline values: CDR1 MNHNS, CDR2 SASEGT. CDR3 length: 11 residues. V was pared by 3 bases and J by 6 bases, with 6 bases between. The CDR3 protein is CASSDRGEQYF. The CDR3, as DNA: TGTGCCAGCAGTGACAGGGGCGAGCAGTACTTC.

V and J are TRBV24-1 and TRBJ1-6; TRBD1 aligns across 7 bases. Germline trimming cut 3 bases from V and 6 bases from J; bases unmatched to any gene: 1. The CDR3 has 14 residues. Germline assignment: CDR1 KGHDR and CDR2 SFDVKD. The CDR3 coding sequence is TGTGCCACCAGTGATGGGACAGCTAATTCACCCCTCCACTTT. Protein: CATSDGTANSPLHF.